In its sample, the clone carrying this T cell receptor (beta chain) was seen a few times. What it binds is unknown. Arm-PCR with iRepertoire HTBI primers amplified the CDR3 regions for these TCR beta libraries. TCRdb called the multiplex PCR reads again in MiXCR, with one record for every CDR3 protein. In the table there are 500,000 to 800,000 distinct CDR3 sequences, around 30% of which are singletons. The sample is drawn from a study of regulatory T cells in long-lasting Graves disease. Study-level background: Over 5 years on antithyroid drugs plus positive TSH receptor antibodies marked Graves' disease as persistent. The study, taken as a whole, reports: Persistent disease samples used TRBV28, TRBJ1-2 and TRBJ2-5 preferentially.

CDR3 length: 15 residues. J lost 4 bases, V lost 4 bases, and 10 bases had no gene match. Germline V gives CDR1 LNHDA, CDR2 SQIVND (reference sequence). Sample time point: persistent/refractory GD, antithyroid drugs over 5 years with positive TRAb. Making the TCR library involved RNA that had been extracted from PBMCs. As a group, patients came from one endocrinology department in Xi'an, China. This material consisted of peripheral blood mononuclear cells (PBMCs), taken when the disease was refractory, from a patient treated with antithyroid drugs. This clonotype was sampled from a female donor with Graves disease. J is TRBJ2-7 and V is TRBV19; 7 bases map to TRBD2. For the CDR3, the DNA is TGTGCCAGTAGTAAGGGAGGGGCAGCGGATTACGAGCAGTACTTC. Amino acids: CASSKGGAADYEQYF. Full variable domain (outside the CDR3, taken from reference TRBV19 and TRBJ2-7): DGGITQSPKYLFRKEGQNVTLSCEQNLNHDAMYWYRQDPGQGLRLIYYSQIVNDFQKGDIAEGYSVSREKKESFPLTVTSAQKNPTAFYLCASSKGGAADYEQYFGPGTRLTVT.